Shown below are 3 T cell receptor beta chains from a single sample sequenced in a study of memory CD4+ T cells and cytomegalovirus serostatus. Clones were read by immunoSEQ multiplex PCR, and TCRdb kept only the in-frame ones, dropping some. The sample lists about 60,000 clones, about 80% occurring once. The sort gate was single viable CD3+CD4+CD8-CD45RO+ cells for memory CD4+ T cells. Sequencing was done on a sample of memory CD4+ T cells from blood. These receptor sequences come from an adult in good health and CMV-seropositive.

V gene TRBV28 combines with J gene TRBJ1-1, with TRBD1 matching 7 bases. V shed 6 bases and J 6 bases; nucleotides not matched to a gene: 7. The germline gives CDR1 MDHEN, CDR2 SYDVKM. The CDR3 extends over 13 amino acids. The CDR3 bases are TGTGCCAGCAGCTCAACAGGGGTTGCTGAAGCTTTCTTT. Its translation is CASSSTGVAEAFF.

The chain combines TRBV5-1 with TRBJ1-2, with 9 positions matching TRBD1. Germline loops: CDR1 SGHRS, CDR2 YFSETQ. CDR3 length: 12 amino acids. After removal of 7 bases from V and 7 bases from J, the junction contained 5 bases not matched to a gene. CDR3 region: CASSQTGGGYTF. Here the CDR3 DNA reads TGCGCCAGCTCCCAGACAGGGGGTGGCTACACCTTC. The entire variable domain, with the rest obtained from reference TRBV5-1 and TRBJ1-2, is as follows: KAGVTQTPRYLIKTRGQQVTLSCSPISGHRSVSWYQQTPGQGLQFLFEYFSETQRNKGNFPGRFSGRQFSNSRSEMNVSTLELGDSALYLCASSQTGGGYTFGSGTRLTVV.

The CDR3 sequence: CASSAGALSNEQFF. The CDR3 region has the DNA TGTGCCAGCAGCGCCGGGGCCCTATCCAATGAGCAGTTCTTC. This chain links TRBV7-3 with TRBJ2-1, with D possibly being TRBD1 or TRBD2 (5 bases each). Germline V gives CDR1 SGHTA, CDR2 FQGTGA. The CDR3 extends over 14 amino acids. V gave up 5 bases and J gave up 6 bases, with 14 bases separating them. The full variable domain, with the rest looked up from reference TRBV7-3 and TRBJ2-1, is GAGVSQTPSNKVTEKGKYVELRCDPISGHTALYWYRQSLGQGPEFLIYFQGTGAADDSGLPNDRFFAVRPEGSVSTLKIQRTERGDSAVYLCASSAGALSNEQFFGPGTRLTVL.